These T cell receptor beta chains were read from a single sample in a study of OX40 agonist ivuxolimab in advanced cancers. The assay was immunoSEQ multiplex PCR, and TCRdb's table has in-frame clones only and misses some. Altogether some 80,000 clones are present, approximately 90% being singletons, with the ten largest covering approximately 4.8%. The sample consisted of CD4+ or CD8+ T cells sorted from blood, taken in a trial of the OX40 agonist ivuxolimab. The receptors were gathered from an adult with an advanced solid tumor such as melanoma, head and neck, liver or kidney cancer. CDR3s include the opening cysteine and the closing phenylalanine or tryptophan. D genes are given only for firm matches. Some rows mark clone size as missing; the rest say once, few, many or name a class of expanded clone.

d_call	cdr3_length	v_call	clone_size	j_call	cdr3_aa	cdr3_nt
TRBD2	15	TRBV5-1	NA	TRBJ2-1	CASSFGLAGPRKQFF	TGCGCCAGCAGCTTTGGACTAGCGGGACCTCGGAAGCAGTTCTTC
TRBD1	15	TRBV19	NA	TRBJ1-5	CASKFWDRGNQPQHF	TGTGCCAGTAAATTCTGGGACAGGGGGAATCAGCCCCAGCATTTT
NA	16	TRBV7-2	NA	TRBJ1-5	CASSPTTGTRNQPQHF	TGTGCCAGCAGCCCTACAACAGGGACACGCAATCAGCCCCAGCATTTT
TRBD2	13	TRBV6-5	once	TRBJ2-7	CASKTSGSYEQYF	TGTGCCAGCAAAACTAGCGGGAGCTACGAGCAGTACTTC
TRBD1	14	TRBV7-3	NA	TRBJ2-7	CASSANSQGDEQYF	TGTGCCAGCAGCGCCAACTCACAGGGGGACGAGCAGTACTTC
NA	14	TRBV11-3	NA	TRBJ2-7	CASSQSGEEYEQYF	TGTGCCAGCAGCCAATCCGGGGAAGAGTACGAGCAGTACTTC
NA	14	TRBV6-1	few	TRBJ1-5	CASSGQLGNQPQHF	TGTGCCAGCAGTGGACAGCTAGGGAATCAGCCCCAGCATTTT
NA	16	TRBV5-1	NA	TRBJ2-7	CASSLVGGEGSYEQYF	TGCGCCAGCAGCTTGGTGGGCGGGGAAGGCTCCTACGAGCAGTACTTC
NA	18	TRBV18	NA	TRBJ1-3	CASSPISAGANSGNTIYF	TGTGCCAGCTCACCGATTTCGGCGGGGGCTAACTCTGGAAACACCATATATTTT
NA	15	TRBV4-2	NA	TRBJ1-6	CASSQVGLANSPLHF	TGTGCCAGCAGCCAAGTAGGGCTGGCGAATTCACCCCTCCACTTT
NA	13	TRBV6-5	NA	TRBJ1-2	CASRATTGYGYTF	TGTGCCAGCAGGGCAACAACAGGTTATGGCTACACCTTC
NA	14	TRBV18	NA	TRBJ2-3	CASSPTGPLGTQYF	TGTGCCAGCTCACCTACAGGGCCCCTGGGTACGCAGTATTTT
NA	15	TRBV11-2	NA	TRBJ2-5	CASSLFTDSGQTQYF	TGTGCCAGCAGCTTATTTACTGACAGTGGGCAGACCCAGTACTTC
NA	13	TRBV12-2	NA	TRBJ2-7	CASRLEGAYEQYF	TGTGCAAGTCGCTTAGAGGGGGCCTACGAGCAGTACTTC
TRBD2	17	TRBV18	NA	TRBJ2-1	CASSPTAGALQLYEQFF	TGTGCCAGCTCACCAACAGCGGGAGCTTTGCAGTTATATGAGCAGTTCTTC
TRBD2	13	TRBV29-1	NA	TRBJ2-7	CSVWTSGSYEQYF	TGCAGCGTCTGGACTAGCGGGAGCTACGAGCAGTACTTC
NA	12	TRBV27	NA	TRBJ2-7	CASTPSGDEQYF	TGTGCCAGCACCCCCTCGGGAGACGAGCAGTACTTC
NA	16	TRBV18	NA	TRBJ1-5	CASSPRAVDANQPQHF	TGTGCCAGCTCACCACGCGCCGTAGACGCTAATCAGCCCCAGCATTTT
NA	11	TRBV27	NA	TRBJ2-1	CAIQSGSEQFF	TGTGCCATTCAGTCGGGGAGTGAGCAGTTCTTC
TRBD1	16	TRBV15	NA	TRBJ1-2	CATSRSRSTGAYGYTF	TGTGCCACCAGCAGATCCCGGTCGACAGGGGCCTATGGCTACACCTTC
NA	13	TRBV7-2	NA	TRBJ2-7	CASSSVDSYEQYF	TGTGCCAGCAGCTCAGTGGACTCCTACGAGCAGTACTTC
NA	14	TRBV5-4	NA	TRBJ1-3	CASSWDRSGNTIYF	TGTGCCAGCAGCTGGGATAGGTCTGGAAACACCATATATTTT
NA	11	TRBV19	NA	TRBJ2-7	CASTRGHEQYF	TGTGCCAGTACGAGGGGCCACGAGCAGTACTTC
NA	14	TRBV18	NA	TRBJ2-7	CASSPRDLSYEQYF	TGTGCCAGCTCACCTCGGGACCTCTCCTACGAGCAGTACTTC
NA	15	TRBV13	NA	TRBJ2-1	CASSFGQSSYNEQFF	TGTGCCAGCAGCTTCGGGCAGAGCTCCTACAATGAGCAGTTCTTC
NA	13	TRBV23-1	NA	TRBJ1-1	CASSQSWDTEAFF	TGCGCCAGCAGTCAATCTTGGGACACTGAAGCTTTCTTT
TRBD2	16	TRBV18	few	TRBJ2-5	CASSLRTSGGQETQYF	TGTGCCAGCTCACTAAGGACTAGCGGGGGTCAAGAGACCCAGTACTTC
NA	15	TRBV5-1	NA	TRBJ1-4	CASSLGGQGGEKLFF	TGCGCCAGCAGCTTGGGAGGGCAGGGTGGAGAAAAACTGTTTTTT
NA	14	TRBV6-5	NA	TRBJ2-2	CASSYRTNTGELFF	TGTGCCAGCAGTTATCGGACGAACACCGGGGAGCTGTTTTTT
NA	13	TRBV28	NA	TRBJ1-2	CASSSSGSYGYTF	TGTGCCAGCAGTTCATCCGGGAGCTATGGCTACACCTTC
NA	13	TRBV6-5	NA	TRBJ1-1	CASSYRISTEAFF	TGTGCCAGCAGTTACCGCATTTCCACTGAAGCTTTCTTT
NA	14	TRBV5-3	NA	TRBJ1-5	CARSPPRGVEPQHF	TGTGCCAGAAGCCCGCCGAGGGGGGTAGAACCCCAGCATTTT
TRBD2	15	TRBV5-1	NA	TRBJ2-1	CASSRPSGRGNEQFF	TGCGCCAGCAGCCGTCCTAGCGGGAGGGGAAATGAGCAGTTCTTC
NA	13	TRBV29-1	NA	TRBJ2-7	CSVARGLSYEQYF	TGCAGCGTTGCCAGGGGACTCTCCTACGAGCAGTACTTC
NA	14	TRBV19	NA	TRBJ2-5	CASSFRGLLETQYF	TGTGCCAGTAGTTTTCGAGGGCTACTGGAGACCCAGTACTTC
NA	14	TRBV9	NA	TRBJ1-2	CASSVDEGAYGYTF	TGTGCCAGCAGCGTAGATGAGGGAGCCTATGGCTACACCTTC
NA	14	TRBV5-5	NA	TRBJ1-4	CASSQQGLNEKLFF	TGTGCCAGCAGCCAACAGGGCCTGAATGAAAAACTGTTTTTT
NA	11	TRBV28	NA	TRBJ1-2	CASSFGSGYTF	TGTGCCAGCAGTTTTGGTTCTGGCTACACCTTC
NA	14	TRBV18	NA	TRBJ2-2	CASSLDVNTGELFF	TGTGCCAGCTCACTGGACGTAAACACCGGGGAGCTGTTTTTT
NA	16	TRBV21-1	NA	TRBJ1-5	CASSFLPTGWNQPQHF	TGTGCCAGCAGCTTTCTACCGACAGGGTGGAATCAGCCCCAGCATTTT
NA	13	TRBV5-6	NA	TRBJ2-7	CASSLGQGSEQYF	TGTGCCAGCAGCTTAGGGCAGGGTTCCGAGCAGTACTTC
TRBD1	14	TRBV2	once	TRBJ1-5	CASSQTGDLQPQHF	TGTGCCAGCAGTCAGACAGGGGACCTTCAGCCCCAGCATTTT
NA	11	TRBV29-1	NA	TRBJ2-5	CSVDRWETQYF	TGCAGCGTTGACAGGTGGGAGACCCAGTACTTC
NA	14	TRBV5-1	NA	TRBJ2-4	CASSWGAAKNIQYF	TGCGCCAGCAGCTGGGGGGCGGCCAAAAACATTCAGTACTTC
NA	14	TRBV5-6	NA	TRBJ2-7	CASSLIDGTYEQYF	TGTGCCAGCAGCTTGATAGACGGAACCTACGAGCAGTACTTC
NA	12	TRBV7-9	NA	TRBJ1-1	CASSFSGYEAFF	TGTGCCAGCAGCTTCAGTGGGTATGAAGCTTTCTTT
NA	14	TRBV7-7	NA	TRBJ2-2	CASSPYSNTGELFF	TGTGCTAGCAGCCCCTACTCGAACACCGGGGAGCTGTTTTTT
NA	13	TRBV27	NA	TRBJ2-3	CASTRGATDTQYF	TGTGCCAGCACCAGGGGGGCAACAGATACGCAGTATTTT
TRBD2	17	TRBV5-1	NA	TRBJ2-7	CASSYPTSGLSSYEQYF	TGCGCCAGCAGTTACCCGACTAGCGGGTTATCCTCCTACGAGCAGTACTTC
TRBD2	14	TRBV7-7	NA	TRBJ2-7	CASSLDLAGREQYF	TGTGCTAGCAGCTTAGATCTAGCGGGCCGAGAGCAGTACTTC
NA	14	TRBV10-3	NA	TRBJ2-3	CAIMTGASTDTQYF	TGTGCCATCATGACCGGGGCTAGCACAGATACGCAGTATTTT
NA	13	TRBV19	NA	TRBJ2-5	CASSIKWKETQYF	TGTGCCAGTAGTATAAAGTGGAAAGAGACCCAGTACTTC
NA	15	TRBV29-1	NA	TRBJ2-3	CSVAPFRYFTDTQYF	TGCAGCGTTGCCCCATTTCGGTACTTCACAGATACGCAGTATTTT